This T cell receptor beta chain originates from a study of shared clonotypes between healthy human individuals (dated by TCRdb to 2018 to 2020). Turning to the overall study: The cohort included a few men and a couple of women between 18 and 49 years of age. To estimate repertoire size and how much clonotypes are shared between individuals, the study performed deep sequencing of blood TCR repertoires from 4 to 6 healthy adults. Libraries were prepared and TCR repertoires were sequenced by different laboratories using diverse techniques, in order to increase sequencing depth and limit assay-specific biases. Per donor, leukapheresis produced somewhere between about 0.8 and 9.5 billion PBMCs. Points the paper makes about the study in general: Based on pairwise subsampling, the degree of clonotype sharing among donors was expected to be affected by sequencing depth. Sampling was restricted to blood, and TCR repertoires in tissues likely differ from the TCR repertoires found in blood. The small number of donors limited the genetic and exposure-history diversity represented.

Using the deep immunoSEQ assay, multiplex PCR amplified TCR CDR3 regions from genomic DNA. Extracted genomic DNA from each cell subset was spread evenly across all wells of several immunoSEQ 96-well plates, with each plate serving as a replicate. For unsorted PBMC, around 310 ng of genomic DNA, equivalent to tens of thousands of T cell genomes, went into each replicate PCR. Unsorted PBMC genomic DNA was sequenced across ten immunoSEQ deep assay plates. The purified libraries were quantified using a Qubit 3.0 fluorometer, sized with a Bioanalyzer 2100, and then quantified again using the KAPA Library Quantification kit. Every immunoSEQ 96-well plate was sequenced on a separate single-read 150-cycle Illumina NextSeq 550 flow cell. As for how the authors treated the data: Because the immunoSEQ output included only junctional sequences and no quality scores, the filtering could not be the same as the filtering used for full-length reads. Sequences were annotated with PyIR, a Python wrapper for IgBLAST v1.9, and V/J genes and CDR3 were assigned using IMGT germline references. Any read was removed if the V/J assignment was weak (E-value above 1e-6), the CDR3 was missing, or the read contained stop codons, out-of-frame junctions, or ambiguous translated residues. V3J clonotypes were defined by identical inferred V gene, J gene, and CDR3 amino acid sequence. The percentage overlap between two repertoires was calculated by dividing the number of shared unique clonotypes by the size of the smaller repertoire. RTK rarefaction, the Chao1 estimator, and Recon v2.1 estimates of unobserved clonotypes were used to assess repertoire richness. What TCRdb holds here is the immuneACCESS table cut down to in-frame rearrangements. Part of the clones is not present; checked against another copy, under half of the missing clones reflect an unresolved V gene, and the others are unexplained. That table supplies the V and J calls and clone size; D and trimming were determined from the DNA. This sample has about 470,000 clones in its table, and roughly three quarters of those were observed once. The top ten hold 13% of the sample.

In the case of this clone: Its antigen is currently not known. Per-base quality was not reported, and no clone a single base away is much larger than it.

The V end gives up 5 bases and the J end 2 bases, leaving 6 bases in the junction not matched to a gene. The CDR3 covers 15 residues, taking in both the cysteine and the phenylalanine. CDR3 DNA is the only sequence kept; it has 45 bases, read in frame from the first base. CDR1 and CDR2, per the germline V gene, are MNHEY and SVGAGI. Donors were healthy HIV-negative adults with no recently reported acute infections or vaccinations. Only Caucasian adults living in Nashville, Tennessee, USA were represented among the donors. In the unsorted samples, some 94 million PBMCs were counted, and genomic DNA was extracted using the QIAamp DNA Blood Mini kit. Blood was obtained by leukapheresis, after which PBMCs were separated by Ficoll-Histopaque density gradient centrifugation and cryopreserved in liquid nitrogen vapor phase.

Sequencing was carried out using PBMCs. This receptor chain uses TRBV6-5 and TRBJ2-3; 8 bases in the junction line up with TRBD2. This receptor was obtained from a woman aged 40 to 50 in good health. Some clones in this sample may be carry-over from other donors' samples. The CDR3 sequence is CASSTIAGYTDTQYF. The DNA sequence is TGTGCCAGCAGTACCATAGCGGGGTACACAGATACGCAGTATTTT.